This T cell receptor (beta chain) originates from a study of blood T cell repertoires in COVID-19. Study-level information: Sample material is recorded as cDNA or gDNA derived from T cells, B-cell-depleted T cells, or PBMCs.

Worth noting for this clone: A much larger clone sits a single nucleotide away, making a read error possible.

Under the authors' procedure: Reference gene primers were amplified, and this amplification served to estimate nucleated cell counts. Assay: immunoSEQ multiplex PCR; the TCRdb copy retains only in-frame clones and omits some. V and J calls and clone size are as listed in that table; D and trimming were resolved from the DNA. This table has some 150,000 clones, approximately 82% appearing once. V was cut by 2 bases and J by 0 bases, with 4 bases left in between. CDR3 size: 13 residues. CDR1 and CDR2 (germline): SGHTA, FQGTGA. The sample taken for sequencing was peripheral blood. This sequence was found in a woman aged 45-65 years in a cohort sampled during active or convalescent COVID-19. The genes are TRBV7-3 and TRBJ1-1, with D hard to call. The DNA for the CDR3 is TGTGCCAGCAGCTTATCTCTGAACACTGAAGCTTTCTTT. Residues: CASSLSLNTEAFF.